Each of the 10 T cell receptor beta chains below was sequenced from the same sample in a study of cytomegalovirus exposure and HLA in healthy donors. This table comes from immunoSEQ multiplex PCR, and its TCRdb copy is limited to in-frame clones, with some not included. The table lists 200,000 to 250,000 clones, around 87% of them singletons. Specimen: PBMCs. The source is a man aged 18 to 30 in good health and CMV-seronegative.

V usage is TRBV27 and J usage is TRBJ2-1; TRBD1 aligns across 9 bases. Looked up from germline, CDR1 is MNHEY and CDR2 is SMNVEV (reference sequence). Unmatched junction bases numbered 6, after V lost 6 bases and J lost 3 bases. This CDR3 region has 15 residues. The CDR3 spells CASSSGTGYYNEQFF. The CDR3 DNA sequence: TGTGCCAGCAGCTCCGGGACAGGGTACTACAATGAGCAGTTCTTC.

This clone was detected once. The chain couples TRBV19 to TRBJ2-2, with TRBD2 matching over 12 bases. Germline CDR1 reads LNHDA; CDR2 reads SQIVND (reference sequence). The CDR3 consists of 16 residues. Trimming cost V 3 bases and J 4 bases; bases outside gene matches: 3. The CDR3 DNA follows: TGTGCCAGTAGTATCCCTAGCGGGAGGGCCACCGGGGAGCTGTTTTTT. This gives the protein CASSIPSGRATGELFF.

The chain links TRBV6-5 to TRBJ1-1; 9 bases line up with TRBD1. Unmatched junction bases numbered 7, after V lost 10 bases and J lost 1 base. Germline loops: CDR1 MNHEY, CDR2 SVGAGI. This CDR3 region has 14 residues. The chain's CDR3 is CATLPGQGNTEAFF. The CDR3 bases are TGTGCCACCCTCCCGGGACAGGGGAACACTGAAGCTTTCTTT.

This sequence joins TRBV5-4 and TRBJ2-7, with TRBD1 matching over 10 bases. This CDR3 is built from 15 residues. CDR1 and CDR2 (germline): SGHNT, YYREEE (reference sequence). Trimming took 0 bases from V and 5 from J; bases not matched to a gene: 5. CDR3 DNA sequence: TGTGCCAGCAGCTTGGTTGGACAGGGGGGCAACGAGCAGTACTTC. Protein product: CASSLVGQGGNEQYF.

The chain employs TRBV7-9 and TRBJ2-7; D gene uncertain. The ends were cut back, 5 bases at V and 3 bases at J, with 20 bases in the middle. The length of the CDR3 is 16 residues. The V gene's germline CDR1 is SEHNR and CDR2 FQNEAQ (reference sequence). In DNA, the CDR3 is TGTGCCAGCAGCCCCTTTTTTTCAGGAAGCAACTACGAGCAGTACTTC. It specifies CASSPFFSGSNYEQYF.

This rearrangement joins TRBV27 to TRBJ2-7; possible D gene TRBD2, 6 bases. Trimming removed 5 bases from V and 6 bases from J, with 17 bases in between. Germline V gene sequence: CDR1 MNHEY, CDR2 SMNVEV (reference sequence). The CDR3 totals 14 residues. The DNA of the CDR3 is TGTGCCAGCAGTCCCCGGGACTTGGGGGTCGAGCAGTACTTC. It yields the protein CASSPRDLGVEQYF.

The CDR3 DNA reads TGCAGCGCGCTTCGGGATAGGGCCATCACCGGGGAGCTGTTTTTT. It specifies CSALRDRAITGELFF. V is TRBV29-1 and J is TRBJ2-2; a possible D gene is TRBD2 (5 bases). This CDR3 is 15 amino acids long. Germline values: CDR1 SQVTM, CDR2 ANQGSEA. Trimming stripped 7 bases from V and 4 bases from J, with 19 bases between.

The rearrangement uses TRBV4-1 and TRBJ2-7, with D possibly being TRBD2 (7 bases). CDR3 size: 15 residues. The germline V gene has CDR1 MGHRA and CDR2 YSYEKL. The V gene lost 6 bases and the J gene lost 3 bases, with 18 bases spanning the gap. The CDR3 DNA follows: TGCGCCAGCAGTCCAGGGAGGGGGGTCTTCTACGAGCAGTACTTC. Translating gives CASSPGRGVFYEQYF.

The rearrangement uses TRBV27 and TRBJ2-5, with D possibly being TRBD1 (6 bases). V lost 10 bases, J lost 4 bases, and 13 bases lay in between. Germline V gives CDR1 MNHEY, CDR2 SMNVEV (reference sequence). This CDR3 spans 12 amino acids. CDR3: CATSVRGETQYF. CDR3 nucleotides: TGTGCCACCTCCGTCAGGGGAGAGACCCAGTACTTC.

This clone was picked up one time. The rearrangement uses TRBV18 and TRBJ2-7, with 9 bases identical to TRBD2. This CDR3 comprises 14 residues. The germline CDR1 and CDR2 sequences are KGHSH and LQKENI. With V trimmed by 6 bases and J by 0 bases, 3 bases remained unmatched. The CDR3 here is CASSLSGSSYEQYF. In DNA form, the CDR3 reads TGTGCCAGCTCTCTTAGCGGGAGCTCCTACGAGCAGTACTTC.